These 22 T cell receptor beta chains were sequenced from one sample in a study of tissue T cells after allogeneic stem cell transplantation. Repertoires were generated with immunoSEQ multiplex PCR, while TCRdb's copy carries only in-frame clones and drops some. The sample has some 47,000 clones, approximately 73% seen once. The sample taken for sequencing was sorted cells pooled from one or two spleens. The origin of the receptors is a pool of C57BL/6 mice in good health.

For this clone: Gene names and germline match the mouse. The sequenced fragment ends 1 residue before the CDR3 boundary, so the rest is inferred from the germline J gene. The chain uses TRBV20 and TRBJ2-1; D gene ambiguous. V was clipped by 0 bases and J by 0 bases, with 9 bases between them. The CDR3 is 15 residues long. Germline loops: CDR1 GFQATS, CDR2 STVNSAI. The part of the CDR3 DNA that was read is TGTGGTGCTAGGGATCGGAGGGTTAACTATGCTGAGCAGTTC. Translation gives CGARDRRVNYAEQF. The CDR3 in full is CGARDRRVNYAEQFF.

This clone was seen a handful of times. The gene symbols are mouse symbols. The observed sequence ends 1 residue before the CDR3 terminus, with the missing tail filled in from the germline J gene. The genes are TRBV31 and TRBJ1-3, with no clear D. Per the germline V gene, CDR1 is GKSSPN and CDR2 is SITVG. The germline V and J ends were trimmed by 4 bases and 0 bases, with 7 bases remaining between them. This CDR3 region has 13 residues. The CDR3 here is CAWMENSGNTLYF. The part of the CDR3 DNA that was read is TGTGCCTGGATGGAAAATTCTGGAAATACGCTCTAT.

A word on this clone: The listed genes are named as in mouse. The read comes to an end 1 residue before the CDR3 does, leaving the germline J gene to fill in the end. V is TRBV13-2 and J is TRBJ2-3; 7 bases align to TRBD1. Germline CDR1 NNHNN, CDR2 SYGAGS (reference sequence). The junction had 1 base not matched to a gene; V was cut back by 7 bases and J by 5 bases. CDR3 length: 11 residues. Incomplete CDR3 DNA: TGTGCCAGCCGGGACAGAGAAACGCTGTAT. As protein: CASRDRETLY. The CDR3 as a whole reads CASRDRETLYF.

This clone has more than one count but fewer than ten. The gene symbols are mouse symbols. Coverage ceases 1 residue before the CDR3 finishes, and the germline J gene fills in the end. The sample carries other DNA sequences with the same CDR3. The chain employs TRBV13-3 and TRBJ2-1; TRBD1 matches at 7 bases. Trimming at V came to 4 bases and at J to 1 base, leaving 2 bases not matched to a gene. Germline V gene lookup returns CDR1 NNHDY and CDR2 SYVADS. The CDR3 is 14 amino acids. CDR3: CASSLQGNYAEQFF. The covered CDR3 bases are TGTGCCAGCAGTCTACAGGGGAACTATGCTGAGCAGTTC.

This clone turned up a few times. Gene names and germline refer to mouse. The read falls 1 residue short of the CDR3 end, and the missing part is taken from the germline J gene. The chain links TRBV16 to TRBJ1-4; 9 nucleotides align to TRBD1. The CDR3 contains 14 residues. From germline, CDR1 is SGHSA and CDR2 FRNQAP. V lost 1 base, J lost 6 bases, and 0 bases stayed unmatched. The chain's CDR3 is CASSLGTGDERLFF. The covered CDR3 bases are TGTGCAAGCAGCTTAGGGACAGGGGACGAAAGATTATTT.

Comment on this clone: The gene symbols are mouse symbols. From the germline J gene comes the end of the CDR3, since the read stops 1 residue before it. V is TRBV13-2 and J is TRBJ1-3, with D unresolved. Germline V CDR1 and CDR2: NNHNN, SYGAGS (reference sequence). CDR3 length: 16 residues. Trimming took 0 bases from V and 0 from J, leaving 10 bases between them. The covered CDR3 bases are TGTGCCAGCGGTGATGTCTCAGAATATTCTGGAAATACGCTCTAT. Protein: CASGDVSEYSGNTLY. The complete CDR3 protein is CASGDVSEYSGNTLYF.

As concerns this clone: The genes and germline here are from mouse. The read stops 1 residue short of the end of the CDR3; the missing end is completed from the germline J gene. The V and J genes are TRBV19 and TRBJ2-7, with 9 bases fitting TRBD2. V gave up 2 bases and J gave up 0 bases; unmatched junction bases: 6. Germline V gene data show CDR1 as FNHDT and CDR2 as SITEND (reference sequence). CDR3 length: 16 amino acids. CDR3 DNA (partial): TGTGCCAGCAGTATTCGACTGGGGGCGAGCTCCTATGAACAGTAC. Translation: CASSIRLGASSYEQY. The complete CDR3 reads CASSIRLGASSYEQYF.

On this clone itself: Any gene name here is a mouse gene name. The CDR3 end falls 1 residue outside the read, so it is completed with the germline J gene. Other DNA sequences of this sample code for an identical CDR3. The rearrangement uses TRBV31 and TRBJ2-5, with 9 bases matching TRBD2. V gave up 2 bases and J gave up 3 bases; unmatched junction bases: 0. Germline V gives CDR1 GKSSPN, CDR2 SITVG. The CDR3 extends over 13 amino acids. CDR3 DNA (partial): TGTGCCTGGAGTACTGGGGGGCAAGACACCCAGTAC. It is translated as CAWSTGGQDTQY. The complete CDR3 protein is CAWSTGGQDTQYF.

Concerning this clone: Genes and germline come from the mouse. From the germline J gene comes the end of the CDR3, since the read stops 1 residue before it. This chain joins TRBV13-3 and TRBJ2-3; TRBD2 agrees at 12 bases. Germline V gene sequence: CDR1 NNHDY, CDR2 SYVADS. This CDR3 spans 14 amino acids. J was trimmed by 5 bases and V by 3 bases; bases with no gene match: 1. CDR3 DNA, as far as it was read: TGTGCCAGCAGTGCGGGACTGGGGGGAGAAACGCTGTAT. This sequence encodes CASSAGLGGETLY. The whole CDR3 region reads CASSAGLGGETLYF.

For this clone: The junction shows a germline mismatch at one end, possibly a read error. Gene names and germline refer to mouse. CDR3 residues: CASSIRGGDYDSPLYF. The CDR3 DNA, read in part, is TGTGCCAGCAGTATAAGAGGGGGGGACTATGATTCGCCCCTCTAC. This chain links TRBV19 with TRBJ1-6; weak D call: TRBD1 (6 bases). The DNA ends 1 residue before the CDR3 does, and the rest of the CDR3 is filled in from the germline J gene. TRBJ1-6 is placed among ORFs of uncertain function. This CDR3 spans 16 amino acids. CDR1 is FNHDT, CDR2 SITEND, per germline (reference sequence).

Comments on this clone: Mouse gene names and germline throughout. The read is 1 residue too short to cover the CDR3 end, so that end is filled in from the germline J gene. V is TRBV31 and J is TRBJ2-5, with TRBD1 matching over 9 bases. The length of the CDR3 is 15 residues. In germline, CDR1 is GKSSPN, CDR2 SITVG. V trimming: 2 bases; J trimming: 2 bases; junction bases outside the gene matches: 5. CDR3 region: CAWSLDRGGQDTQYF. The sequenced part of the CDR3 DNA is TGTGCCTGGAGTTTGGACAGGGGCGGCCAAGACACCCAGTAC.

Details on this clone: These gene names are mouse names. The read comes to an end 1 residue before the CDR3 does, leaving the germline J gene to fill in the end. The V gene is TRBV12-1, the J gene TRBJ1-2; tentatively, D is TRBD1 (6 bases). The CDR3 totals 12 residues. Germline V gives CDR1 SGHSN, CDR2 HYEKVE. Trimming took off 3 bases at V and 2 bases at J, with 6 bases between the two ends. The sequenced CDR3 bases are TGTGCCAGCTCTACAGGGAACTCCGACTACACC. It codes for CASSTGNSDYT. The full CDR3 reads CASSTGNSDYTF.

On this clone itself: Gene names are mouse gene names. The CDR3 extends 1 residue past the end of the read, so its final part is completed from the germline J gene. The chain recombines TRBV13-1 with TRBJ2-7; D gene ambiguous. The CDR3 sequence is 11 residues long. CDR1 and CDR2 (germline): NSHNY, SYGAGN. Trimming pared 2 bases from V and 2 bases from J, leaving 2 bases between. CDR3 region: CASSEAYEQYF. The sequenced CDR3 bases are TGTGCCAGCAGTGAGGCCTATGAACAGTAC.

Concerning this clone: All gene names here are mouse names. Read coverage stops 1 residue before the CDR3 terminus; the germline J gene supplies the remainder. The rearrangement uses TRBV3 and TRBJ2-2; D possibly corresponds to TRBD1 (6 bases). Deletions cut 1 base from V and 0 bases from J, with 6 bases between. Germline-derived CDR1 and CDR2 are SNHLY and FYNGKV (reference sequence). The length of the CDR3 is 15 residues. The CDR3 sequence: CASSLGTANTGQLYF. CDR3 bases read: TGTGCCAGCAGCTTAGGGACAGCAAACACCGGGCAGCTCTAC.

In this sample, this clone turned up a few times. Gene and germline names: mouse. Sequencing ends 1 residue short of the CDR3 end; the germline J gene provides the rest. This chain joins TRBV12-1 and TRBJ1-4; 7 positions agree with TRBD1. Germline trimming cut 3 bases from V and 4 bases from J; bases unmatched to any gene: 10. CDR3 length: 16 amino acids. The germline CDR1 and CDR2 sequences are SGHSN and HYEKVE. The sequenced part of the CDR3 DNA is TGTGCCAGCTCTAACCGGGACAGAACAATCAACGAAAGATTATTT. Its translation is CASSNRDRTINERLF. The whole CDR3 is CASSNRDRTINERLFF.

Note on this clone: These gene names are mouse names. The read comes to an end 1 residue before the CDR3 does, leaving the germline J gene to fill in the end. The chain combines TRBV4 with TRBJ2-5, with 9 positions matching TRBD1. V lost 3 bases to trimming and J lost 6 bases; unmatched junction nucleotides: 1. Germline loops: CDR1 LGHDT, CDR2 YNNKQL (reference sequence). The CDR3 is 13 amino acids. CDR3: CASSYGTGDTQYF. The sequenced part of the CDR3 DNA is TGTGCCAGCAGCTACGGGACAGGGGACACCCAGTAC.

As for this clone: The genes are named according to mouse. The observed sequence ends 1 residue before the CDR3 terminus, with the missing tail filled in from the germline J gene. The V gene is TRBV29, the J gene TRBJ1-2; 8 bases line up with TRBD1. This CDR3 comprises 14 residues. Unmatched junction bases numbered 1, after V lost 4 bases and J lost 0 bases. Germline V lookup: CDR1 MSHET, CDR2 SYDVDS. This CDR3 is CASSSGQANSDYTF. Incomplete CDR3 DNA: TGTGCTAGCAGTTCGGGACAGGCAAACTCCGACTACACC.

To note about this clone: Mouse gene names and germline throughout. The read gets to within 1 residue of the CDR3 end, and the germline J gene fills in the rest. The rearrangement joins TRBV16 to TRBJ2-4, with 8 positions matching TRBD2. In germline, CDR1 is SGHSA, CDR2 FRNQAP. The V and J ends lost 0 bases and 2 bases, in that order; junction bases with no gene match: 4. CDR3 length: 16 amino acids. CDR3 DNA (partial): TGTGCAAGCAGCTTAGACTGGGGGGCTTCTCAAAACACCTTGTAC. Its translation is CASSLDWGASQNTLY. The complete CDR3 reads CASSLDWGASQNTLYF.

Note on this clone: Any gene name here is a mouse gene name. Read sequence stops 1 residue before the CDR3 end, and the germline J gene provides the missing end. The rearrangement joins TRBV31 to TRBJ2-7; 9 bases align to TRBD1. The V and J ends lost 0 bases and 0 bases, in that order; junction bases with no gene match: 3. Germline CDR1 is GKSSPN and CDR2 is SITVG. The CDR3 loop spans 15 amino acids. Partial CDR3 DNA: TGTGCCTGGAGTCTAGGGACAGGGTACTCCTATGAACAGTAC. It yields the protein CAWSLGTGYSYEQY. The entire CDR3 sequence reads CAWSLGTGYSYEQYF.

A word on this clone: Gene names and germline refer to mouse. Read sequence stops 1 residue before the CDR3 end, and the germline J gene provides the missing end. This sequence joins TRBV15 and TRBJ2-3; TRBD2 is a possible D gene (6 bases). Trimming shortened V by 8 bases and J by 0 bases, and 12 bases separated the two germline ends. This CDR3 has 14 residues. Germline V gene lookup returns CDR1 SGHND and CDR2 FRSKSL. Incomplete CDR3 DNA: TGTGCCAGCCCGGGGGGTTCTAGTGCAGAAACGCTGTAT. This sequence encodes CASPGGSSAETLY. From start to end, the CDR3 is CASPGGSSAETLYF.

Of note for this clone: Gene names and germline refer to mouse. Coverage ceases 1 residue before the CDR3 finishes, and the germline J gene fills in the end. The rearrangement uses TRBV1 and TRBJ2-4; D might be TRBD1 (5 bases). Trimming took 1 base from V and 3 from J, leaving 8 bases between them. The CDR3 consists of 14 residues. The germline CDR1 and CDR2 sequences are NSQYPW and LRSPGD (reference sequence). The sequenced CDR3 bases are TGCACCTGCAGTGCAGCCAGGGCCCAAAACACCTTGTAC. This sequence encodes CTCSAARAQNTLY. The full CDR3 sequence reads CTCSAARAQNTLYF.

Only one count was recorded for this clone. Gene names are the mouse ones. With the read ending 1 residue before the CDR3 end, the germline J gene is used to fill in that end. The same CDR3 can be traced to other DNA sequences in this sample. The rearrangement links TRBV19 to TRBJ1-4; tentative D call: TRBD1 (6 bases). CDR3 length equals 14 residues. The germline CDR1 and CDR2 sequences are FNHDT and SITEND (reference sequence). V was pared by 2 bases and J by 2 bases, with 7 bases between. CDR3 amino acids: CASSIGQSNERLFF. The CDR3 DNA, read in part, is TGTGCCAGCAGTATTGGACAGTCCAACGAAAGATTATTT.